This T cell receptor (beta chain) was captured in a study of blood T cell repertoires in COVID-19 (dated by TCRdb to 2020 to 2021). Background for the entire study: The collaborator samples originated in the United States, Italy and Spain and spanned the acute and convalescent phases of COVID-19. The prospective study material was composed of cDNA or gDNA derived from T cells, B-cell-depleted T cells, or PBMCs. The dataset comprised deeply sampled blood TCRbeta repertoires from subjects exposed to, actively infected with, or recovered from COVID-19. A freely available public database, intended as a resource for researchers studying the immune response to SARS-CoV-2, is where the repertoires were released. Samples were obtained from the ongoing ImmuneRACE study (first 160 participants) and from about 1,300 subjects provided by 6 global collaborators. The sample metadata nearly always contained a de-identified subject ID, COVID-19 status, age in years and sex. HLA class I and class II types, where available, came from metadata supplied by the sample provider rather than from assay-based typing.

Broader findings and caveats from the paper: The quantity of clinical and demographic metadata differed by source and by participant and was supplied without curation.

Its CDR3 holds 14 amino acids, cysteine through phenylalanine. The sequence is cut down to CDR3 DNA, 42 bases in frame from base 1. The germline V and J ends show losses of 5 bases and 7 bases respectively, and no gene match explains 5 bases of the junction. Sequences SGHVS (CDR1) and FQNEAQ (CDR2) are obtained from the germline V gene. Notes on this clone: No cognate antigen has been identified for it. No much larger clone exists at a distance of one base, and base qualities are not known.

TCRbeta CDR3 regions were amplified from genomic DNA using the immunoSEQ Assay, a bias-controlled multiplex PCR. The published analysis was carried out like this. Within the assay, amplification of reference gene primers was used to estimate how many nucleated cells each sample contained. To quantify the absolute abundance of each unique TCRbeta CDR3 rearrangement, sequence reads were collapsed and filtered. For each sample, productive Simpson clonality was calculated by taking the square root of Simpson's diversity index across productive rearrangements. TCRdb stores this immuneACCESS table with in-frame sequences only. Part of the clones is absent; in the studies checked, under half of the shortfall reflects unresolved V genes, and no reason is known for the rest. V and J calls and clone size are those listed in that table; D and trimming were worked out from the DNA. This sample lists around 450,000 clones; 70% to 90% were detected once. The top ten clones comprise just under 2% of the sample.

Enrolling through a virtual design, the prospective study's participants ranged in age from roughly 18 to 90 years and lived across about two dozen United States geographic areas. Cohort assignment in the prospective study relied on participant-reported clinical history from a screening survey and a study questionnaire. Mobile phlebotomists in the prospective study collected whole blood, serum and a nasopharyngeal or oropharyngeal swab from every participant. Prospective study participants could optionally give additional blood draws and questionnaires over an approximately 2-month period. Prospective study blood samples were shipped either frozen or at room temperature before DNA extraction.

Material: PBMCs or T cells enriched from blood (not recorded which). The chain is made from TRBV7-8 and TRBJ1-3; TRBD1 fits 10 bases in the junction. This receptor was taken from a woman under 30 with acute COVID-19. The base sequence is TGTGCCAGCAGCATAAGGGACAGGGGCAACACCATATATTTT. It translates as CASSIRDRGNTIYF.